This TCR beta chain was identified during a study of memory B cells and T cells in multiple sclerosis (dated by TCRdb to the late 2010s). As for the study more broadly: TCR beta repertoires of autoproliferating peripheral T cells were compared with the TCR beta repertoires of brain lesion-infiltrating T cells in multiple sclerosis patients. TCR sequencing included a couple of multiple sclerosis patients for whom either brain lesions at autopsy or brain-infiltrating cells from biopsy were available.

Overall study outcomes, separate from this receptor: Clone-set sizes differed between compartments, which influenced counts of shared clonotypes and required normalization.

TCRbeta CDR3 regions were amplified from extracted genomic DNA using the immunoSEQ Platform. Multiplex PCR, high-throughput sequencing and a vendor bioinformatics pipeline were combined in the immunoSEQ assay. Regarding the original processing steps: Non-productive sequences and CDR3s shorter than 4 amino acids were excluded, and clonotype frequencies were recalculated for each sample. Shared clonotypes were identified in immunoSEQ Analyzer 2.0 as identical CDR3 amino acid, V gene and J gene sequences. To normalize repertoire overlap, the number of shared clonotypes was divided by the product of the two clone-set sizes and multiplied by 1000 to give arbitrary units. TCRdb retrieved this table from immuneACCESS and kept in-frame rearrangements only. Not all clones are present; in checked studies, unresolved V genes account for under half, and no reason is known for the remainder. The D gene and trimming were derived from the DNA, and the V and J assignments and clone size from that table. This sample comprises 12,000 to 15,000 clones, roughly three quarters of them detected only once. Approximately 2.2% of the sample is held by the ten biggest clonotypes.

As encoded in the germline V gene, CDR1 is SNHLY while CDR2 is FYNNEI. Trimming removed 7 bases from V and 0 bases from J, leaving 5 bases between the germline ends. Including cysteine and phenylalanine, the CDR3 has 12 amino acids. CDR3 DNA only is kept here, 36 bases in frame from base 1. This clone showed up just a few times. Its antigen is not yet known. Qualities for individual bases were not recorded, and no much larger clone is one base off. PBMCs were isolated by Ficoll density gradient centrifugation and were cryopreserved before use. The receptor comes from a human donor with multiple sclerosis. The sequenced sample was memory (CD45RO+) CD4+ T cells from blood. The cell subset or site label corresponds to: CD45RO+ memory T cells sorted from peripheral blood. The V gene is TRBV2 and the J gene is TRBJ2-3; the D gene is unclear. The DNA is TGTGCCAGCAAGCCCAGCACAGATACGCAGTATTTT. The encoded protein is CASKPSTDTQYF.